These 22 T cell receptor beta chains were sequenced from one sample in a study of CD8 T cells in ankylosing spondylitis. TCRdb re-called the 5' RACE reads through MiXCR, storing one row per CDR3 protein. The data hold more than 150,000 distinct CDR3 sequences, with roughly 18% observed a single time. Sequenced material: blood, either unsorted or a sorted T cell fraction (not recorded which). The source of these receptors is a male donor aged 10 to 30 with ankylosing spondylitis or in good health (not recorded which).

This clonotype has ten or more counts. CDR3: CASSRYREETQYF. DNA of the CDR3: TGTGCCAGCAGCCGGTACAGGGAAGAGACCCAGTACTTC. The chain joins TRBV14 to TRBJ2-5, with a tentative D call TRBD1 (6 bases). Per germline, CDR1 SGHDN and CDR2 FVKESK. V lost 4 bases to trimming and J lost 3 bases, with 9 bases between them. The CDR3 covers 13 residues.

This clonotype was seen repeatedly, ten times or more. The rearrangement uses TRBV10-3 and TRBJ2-1; no clear D. Germline CDR1 reads ENHRY; CDR2 reads SYGVKD. Trimming cost V 2 bases and J 5 bases, with 4 bases left between them. This CDR3 is 12 amino acids long. In DNA form, the CDR3 reads TGTGCCATCAGTGAGAGGGACAATGAGCAGTTCTTC. It specifies CAISERDNEQFF.

This clonotype was seen repeatedly, ten times or more. V is TRBV7-9 and J is TRBJ2-2; D may match TRBD1 or TRBD2 (5 bases each). The CDR3 runs to 20 residues. V shed 5 bases and J shed 1 base, with 26 bases lying between them. Germline values: CDR1 SEHNR, CDR2 FQNEAQ (reference sequence). CDR3 sequence: CASSPPISGPRGRNTGELFF. CDR3 sequence (DNA): TGTGCCAGCAGCCCCCCTATATCGGGGCCACGAGGGAGGAACACCGGGGAGCTGTTTTTT.

This clonotype came up many times. The chain has TRBV20-1 and TRBJ2-1; 11 positions agree with TRBD2. The ends lost 5 bases at V and 4 bases at J; junction bases unmatched: 7. Germline assignment: CDR1 DFQATT and CDR2 SNEGSKA (reference sequence). The CDR3 contains 15 residues. CDR3 in amino acids: CSAGGLADLYNEQFF. In nucleotides, the CDR3 is TGCAGTGCTGGGGGACTAGCGGACCTTTACAATGAGCAGTTCTTC.

The chain is built from TRBV7-3 and TRBJ2-7; 9 bases align to TRBD1. The CDR3 is 13 amino acids. CDR1 and CDR2 (germline): SGHTA, FQGTGA. The J segment lost 5 bases and the V segment lost 5 bases, leaving 4 bases of the junction unmatched. CDR3 sequence: CASSPGQGNEQYF. The CDR3, as DNA: TGTGCCAGCAGCCCCGGACAGGGGAACGAGCAGTACTTC.

The table lists this clonotype with many counts. The chain employs TRBV6-2 or TRBV6-3 and TRBJ2-7; 8 bases fit TRBD2. Germline CDR1 is MNHEY and CDR2 is SVGEGT. The CDR3 covers 14 residues. V lost 5 bases to trimming and J lost 3 bases; unmatched junction nucleotides: 6. The CDR3 DNA reads as TGTGCCAGCAGTCCCAGCGGGAGCAGCTACGAGCAGTACTTC. This encodes CASSPSGSSYEQYF.

Only a few counts were recorded for this clonotype. The genes are TRBV4-1 and TRBJ2-3, with TRBD1 matching 7 bases. This CDR3 contains 17 residues. The germline V gene encodes CDR1 MGHRA and CDR2 YSYEKL. Unmatched junction bases numbered 10, after V lost 2 bases and J lost 2 bases. Here the CDR3 reads CASSQFNRGLFTDTQYF. Here the CDR3 DNA reads TGCGCCAGCAGCCAATTCAACAGGGGCCTTTTCACAGATACGCAGTATTTT.

This clonotype appeared a single time. The gene calls are TRBV6-5 and TRBJ2-1; a weak D match, TRBD2 (6 bases). Germline loops: CDR1 MNHEY, CDR2 SVGAGI. Trimming took off 6 bases at V and 2 bases at J, with 8 bases between the two ends. The CDR3 runs 13 residues. The CDR3 sequence: CASSVAAYNEQFF. The CDR3 DNA is TGTGCCAGCAGCGTAGCGGCCTACAATGAGCAGTTCTTC.

This clonotype was counted ten times or more. J is TRBJ2-5 and V is TRBV5-1; no firm D call. Looked up from germline, CDR1 is SGHRS and CDR2 is YFSETQ. The CDR3 consists of 14 residues. V lost 0 bases, J lost 1 base, and 7 bases lay in between. The CDR3 protein is CASSLGAFQETQYF. CDR3 bases: TGCGCCAGCAGCTTGGGTGCTTTCCAAGAGACCCAGTACTTC.

This clonotype was counted many times. V is TRBV20-1 and J is TRBJ2-1; D gene unclear. CDR1 and CDR2 (germline): DFQATT, SNEGSKA (reference sequence). Trimming removed 1 base from V and 1 base from J, with 11 bases in between. The CDR3 totals 15 residues. The CDR3 sequence is CSARVAGLSYNEQFF. In DNA form, the CDR3 reads TGCAGTGCTAGAGTCGCCGGGCTATCCTACAATGAGCAGTTCTTC.

The chain has TRBV5-1 and TRBJ2-2, with D unresolved. V dropped 7 bases and J dropped 2 bases, with 12 bases sitting between them. The CDR3 is 14 residues long. CDR1 is SGHRS and CDR2 is YFSETQ in the germline V gene. In nucleotides, the CDR3 is TGCGCCAGCGGAAGGACCGATAACACCGGGGAGCTGTTTTTT. This translates into CASGRTDNTGELFF.

This clonotype was found many times. The J gene is TRBJ2-2, the V gene TRBV7-8; 7 bases align to TRBD2. Germline CDR1 and CDR2: SGHVS and FQNEAQ. The CDR3 covers 15 residues. Trimming cost V 2 bases and J 9 bases; bases outside gene matches: 9. The CDR3 loop is CASSLMRELRRELFF. For the CDR3, the DNA is TGTGCCAGCAGCTTAATGCGGGAGCTCCGCCGGGAGCTGTTTTTT.

This clonotype was counted only a few times. This chain connects TRBV29-1 to TRBJ2-1, with a weak D call TRBD2 (6 bases). V dropped 4 bases and J dropped 8 bases, with 15 bases sitting between them. The CDR3 is made up of 13 amino acids. Germline CDR1 SQVTM, CDR2 ANQGSEA. CDR3 nucleotide sequence: TGCAGCGTTGGGGCGGGGTCCCAGTATGAGCAGTTCTTC. Translated, it gives CSVGAGSQYEQFF.

At least ten counts were recorded for this clonotype. This chain links TRBV30 with TRBJ2-3, with unresolved D. The V and J ends lost 2 bases and 0 bases respectively, with 6 bases between them. The CDR3 has 13 residues. Germline CDR1 reads GTSNPN; CDR2 reads SVGIG (reference sequence). CDR3 in DNA: TGTGCCTGGAGTATGGGCAGCACAGATACGCAGTATTTT. Protein product: CAWSMGSTDTQYF. Together with reference TRBV30 and TRBJ2-3, the CDR3 gives the full variable domain: SQTIHQWPATLVQPVGSPLSLECTVEGTSNPNLYWYRQAAGRGLQLLFYSVGIGQISSEVPQNLSASRPQDRQFILSSKKLLLSDSGFYLCAWSMGSTDTQYFGPGTRLTVL.

At least ten counts were recorded for this clonotype. The V call is TRBV29-1, the J call TRBJ2-1; TRBD1 agrees at 9 bases. Germline V gene sequence: CDR1 SQVTM, CDR2 ANQGSEA. The CDR3 sequence is 17 residues long. The junction had 6 bases not matched to a gene; V was cut back by 0 bases and J by 0 bases. CDR3 amino acids: CSVEDGVTGGSYNEQFF. The CDR3 DNA reads as TGCAGCGTTGAAGATGGGGTGACAGGGGGCTCCTACAATGAGCAGTTCTTC.

There are many counts of this clonotype. The V call is TRBV5-1, the J call TRBJ2-7; 9 nucleotides match TRBD2. Germline assignment: CDR1 SGHRS and CDR2 YFSETQ. Trimming cost V 0 bases and J 4 bases; bases outside gene matches: 5. The CDR3 extends over 15 amino acids. This chain's CDR3 is CASSLGLAGPYEQYF. CDR3 coding DNA: TGCGCCAGCAGCTTGGGTCTAGCGGGGCCTTACGAGCAGTACTTC.

This clonotype was observed at least ten times. The V call is TRBV4-1, the J call TRBJ2-1; 13 bases map to TRBD2. V dropped 4 bases and J dropped 7; count of bases not matched to a gene: 7. Germline V gives CDR1 MGHRA, CDR2 YSYEKL. This CDR3 has 16 residues. In nucleotides, the CDR3 is TGCGCCAGCAGCCTCCTCGGACTAGCGGGGGCGAATGAGCAGTTCTTC. It specifies CASSLLGLAGANEQFF.

This sequence joins TRBV7-2 and TRBJ2-5; D perhaps matches TRBD2 (5 bases). This CDR3 has 15 amino acids. V shed 2 bases and J shed 2 bases, with 12 bases lying between them. CDR1 and CDR2 from the germline V gene are SGHTA and FQGNSA. The CDR3 DNA reads TGTGCCAGCAGCTTACCCAAACTAGGACAAGAGACCCAGTACTTC. Translated, it gives CASSLPKLGQETQYF.

Ten or more counts support this clonotype. V and J are TRBV29-1 and TRBJ2-7, with 7 bases fitting TRBD1. The J segment lost 6 bases and the V segment lost 6 bases, leaving 14 bases of the junction unmatched. This CDR3 has 14 amino acids. CDR1 SQVTM and CDR2 ANQGSEA come from the germline V gene. The CDR3 DNA sequence: TGCAGCGTCACCCTGGGGATAGACAGGGCCGAGCAGTACTTC. Protein sequence: CSVTLGIDRAEQYF.

The chain employs TRBV6-5 and TRBJ2-1, with D possibly matching TRBD2 (5 bases). V was pared by 2 bases and J by 12 bases, with 14 bases between. The CDR3 covers 13 residues. Germline V gives CDR1 MNHEY, CDR2 SVGAGI. In nucleotides, the CDR3 is TGTGCCAGCAGTTACGCGGACGGGCGGGCGCAGTTCTTC. Translation gives CASSYADGRAQFF.

The sample holds many counts of this clonotype. The chain uses TRBV20-1 and TRBJ1-1; D not resolved. This CDR3 spans 12 amino acids. Germline-derived CDR1 and CDR2 are DFQATT and SNEGSKA (reference sequence). Trimming shortened V by 5 bases and J by 4 bases, and 11 bases separated the two germline ends. The CDR3 DNA sequence: TGCAGTGCTCCGGGCCTGGGCACTGAAGCTTTCTTT. It yields the protein CSAPGLGTEAFF.

This clonotype showed up many times. The genes are TRBV4-3 and TRBJ2-1; TRBD1 matches at 7 bases. The CDR3 has 14 amino acids. The germline V gene encodes CDR1 LGHNA and CDR2 YSLEER. V dropped 5 bases and J dropped 7; count of bases not matched to a gene: 8. CDR3 bases: TGCGCCAGCAGCGCCAGACAGGGTGGGAATGAGCAGTTCTTC. Translation gives CASSARQGGNEQFF.